The T cell receptor (beta chain) described here comes from a study of OX40 agonist ivuxolimab in advanced cancers. On the study more broadly: A history of anti-PD-1, anti-PD-L1 or anti-CTLA-4 therapy was acceptable, and more than 30% had some. A partial response was reached by three patients: one with hepatocellular carcinoma and two with cutaneous melanoma.

Produced via immunoSEQ multiplex PCR; TCRdb's table is partial and in-frame only. This sample has roughly 90,000 clones, with 87% found just once. CDR1 and CDR2 (germline): GTSNPN, SVGIG (reference sequence). The CDR3 extends over 14 amino acids. Trimming removed 5 bases at V and 1 base at J, with 15 bases between. V is TRBV30 and J is TRBJ2-7; D is possibly TRBD1 (6 bases). This clonotype originated in an adult with an advanced solid tumor such as melanoma, head and neck, liver or kidney cancer. This sample comprised CD4+ or CD8+ T cells sorted from blood, obtained in a trial of the OX40 agonist ivuxolimab. For the CDR3, the DNA is TGTGCCTGGGGACAGTCGAGGAGATCCTACGAGCAGTACTTC. Translating it yields CAWGQSRRSYEQYF.